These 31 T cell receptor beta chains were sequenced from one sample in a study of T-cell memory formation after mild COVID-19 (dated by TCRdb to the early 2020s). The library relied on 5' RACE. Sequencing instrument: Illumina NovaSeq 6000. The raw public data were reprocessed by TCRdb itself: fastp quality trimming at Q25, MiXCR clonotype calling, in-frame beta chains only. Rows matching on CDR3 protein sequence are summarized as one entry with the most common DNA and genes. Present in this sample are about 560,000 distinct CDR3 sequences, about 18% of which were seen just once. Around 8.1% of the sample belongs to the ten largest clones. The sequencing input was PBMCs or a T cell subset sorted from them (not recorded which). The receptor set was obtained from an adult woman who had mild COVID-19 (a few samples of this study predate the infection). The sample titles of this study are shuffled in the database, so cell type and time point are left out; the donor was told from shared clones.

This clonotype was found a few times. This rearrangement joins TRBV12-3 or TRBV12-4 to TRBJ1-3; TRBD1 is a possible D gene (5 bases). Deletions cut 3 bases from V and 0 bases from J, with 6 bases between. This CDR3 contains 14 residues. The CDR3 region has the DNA TGTGCCAGCAGTTTGGGGCACTCTGGAAACACCATATATTTT. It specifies CASSLGHSGNTIYF.

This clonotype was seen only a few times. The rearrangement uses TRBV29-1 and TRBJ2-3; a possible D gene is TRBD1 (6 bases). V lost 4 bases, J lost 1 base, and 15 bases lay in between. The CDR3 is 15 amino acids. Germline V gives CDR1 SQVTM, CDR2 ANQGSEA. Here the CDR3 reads CSVGGPSGGTDTQYF. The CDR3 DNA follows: TGCAGCGTTGGGGGGCCTAGTGGGGGCACAGATACGCAGTATTTT.

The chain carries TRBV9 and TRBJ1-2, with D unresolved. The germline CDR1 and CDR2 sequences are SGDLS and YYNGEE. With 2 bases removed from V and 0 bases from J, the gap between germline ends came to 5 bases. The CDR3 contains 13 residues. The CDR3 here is CASSVRANYGYTF. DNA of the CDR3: TGTGCCAGCAGCGTCAGAGCTAACTATGGCTACACCTTC.

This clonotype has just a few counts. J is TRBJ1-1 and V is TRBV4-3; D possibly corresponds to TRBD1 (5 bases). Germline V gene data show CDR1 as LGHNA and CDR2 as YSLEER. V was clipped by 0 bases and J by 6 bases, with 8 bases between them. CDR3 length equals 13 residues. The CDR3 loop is CASSQDLRAEAFF. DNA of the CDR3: TGCGCCAGCAGCCAAGATCTCAGGGCTGAAGCTTTCTTT.

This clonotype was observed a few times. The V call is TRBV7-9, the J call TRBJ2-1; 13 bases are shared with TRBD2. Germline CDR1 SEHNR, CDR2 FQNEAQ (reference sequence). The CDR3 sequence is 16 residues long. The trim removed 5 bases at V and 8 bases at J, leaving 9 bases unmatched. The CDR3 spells CASSRRTSGRGDEQFF. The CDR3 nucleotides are TGTGCCAGCAGCAGGAGGACTAGCGGGAGAGGCGATGAGCAGTTCTTC.

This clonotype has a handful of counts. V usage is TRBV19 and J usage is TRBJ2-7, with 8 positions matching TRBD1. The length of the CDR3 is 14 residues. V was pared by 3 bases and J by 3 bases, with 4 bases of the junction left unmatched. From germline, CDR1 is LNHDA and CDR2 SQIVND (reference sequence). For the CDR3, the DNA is TGTGCCAGTAGTATGGGACAGGTTTTCTACGAGCAGTACTTC. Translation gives CASSMGQVFYEQYF.

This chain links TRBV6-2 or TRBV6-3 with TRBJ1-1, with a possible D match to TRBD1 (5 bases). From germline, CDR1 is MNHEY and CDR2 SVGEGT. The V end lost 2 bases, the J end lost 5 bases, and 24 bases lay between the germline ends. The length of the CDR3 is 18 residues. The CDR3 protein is CASSYGGVSPLGGTEAFF. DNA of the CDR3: TGTGCCAGCAGTTACGGGGGAGTGTCCCCCTTGGGGGGAACTGAAGCTTTCTTT.

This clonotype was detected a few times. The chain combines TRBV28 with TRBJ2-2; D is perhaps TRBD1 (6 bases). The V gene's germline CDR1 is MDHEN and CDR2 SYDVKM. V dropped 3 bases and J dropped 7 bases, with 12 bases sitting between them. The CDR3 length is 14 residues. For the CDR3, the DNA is TGTGCCAGCAGTTTGATGGCAGGGGTCGGGGAGCTGTTTTTT. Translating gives CASSLMAGVGELFF. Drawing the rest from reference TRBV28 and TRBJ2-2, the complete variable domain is DVKVTQSSRYLVKRTGEKVFLECVQDMDHENMFWYRQDPGLGLRLIYFSYDVKMKEKGDIPEGYSVSREKKERFSLILESASTNQTSMYLCASSLMAGVGELFFGEGSRLTVL.

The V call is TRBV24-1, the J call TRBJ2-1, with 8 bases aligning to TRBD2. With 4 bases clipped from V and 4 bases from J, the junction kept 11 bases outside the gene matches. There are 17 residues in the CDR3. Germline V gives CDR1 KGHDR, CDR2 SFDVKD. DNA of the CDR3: TGTGCCACCAGTGACGCCACTAGCCGGGGGGGATACAATGAGCAGTTCTTC. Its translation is CATSDATSRGGYNEQFF.

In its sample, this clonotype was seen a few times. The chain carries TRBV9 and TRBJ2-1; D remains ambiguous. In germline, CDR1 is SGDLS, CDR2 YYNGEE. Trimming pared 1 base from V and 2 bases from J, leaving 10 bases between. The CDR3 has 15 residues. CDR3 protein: CASSVSGLPYNEQFF. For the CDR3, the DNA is TGTGCCAGCAGCGTAAGTGGATTGCCCTACAATGAGCAGTTCTTC. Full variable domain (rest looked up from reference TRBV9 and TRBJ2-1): DSGVTQTPKHLITATGQRVTLRCSPRSGDLSVYWYQQSLDQGLQFLIQYYNGEERAKGNILERFSAQQFPDLHSELNLSSLELGDSALYFCASSVSGLPYNEQFFGPGTRLTVL.

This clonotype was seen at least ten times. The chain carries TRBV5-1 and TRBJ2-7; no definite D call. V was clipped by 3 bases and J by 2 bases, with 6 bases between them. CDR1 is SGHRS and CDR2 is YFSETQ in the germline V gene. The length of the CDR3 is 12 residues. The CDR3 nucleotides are TGCGCCAGCAGCTCCCGACCCTACGAGCAGTACTTC. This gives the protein CASSSRPYEQYF.

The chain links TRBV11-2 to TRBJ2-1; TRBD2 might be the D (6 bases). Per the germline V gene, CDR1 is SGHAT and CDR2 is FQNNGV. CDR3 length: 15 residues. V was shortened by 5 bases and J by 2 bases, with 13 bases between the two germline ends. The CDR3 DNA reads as TGTGCCAGCAGCCTTAGACTAGGGACCTACAATGAGCAGTTCTTC. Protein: CASSLRLGTYNEQFF.

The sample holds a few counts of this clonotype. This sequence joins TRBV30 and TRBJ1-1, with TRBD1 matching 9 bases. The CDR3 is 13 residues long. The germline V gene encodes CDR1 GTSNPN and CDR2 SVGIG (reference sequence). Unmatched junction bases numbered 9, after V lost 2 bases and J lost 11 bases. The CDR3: CAWSLPGQGGAFF. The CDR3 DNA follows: TGTGCCTGGAGTCTTCCGGGACAGGGAGGTGCTTTCTTT.

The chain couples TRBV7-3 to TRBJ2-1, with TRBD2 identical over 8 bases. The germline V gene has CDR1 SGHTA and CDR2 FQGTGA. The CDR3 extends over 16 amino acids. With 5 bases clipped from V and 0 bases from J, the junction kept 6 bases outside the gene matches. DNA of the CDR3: TGTGCCAGCAGCGCTTACGGGGGGGCCTCCTACAATGAGCAGTTCTTC. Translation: CASSAYGGASYNEQFF.

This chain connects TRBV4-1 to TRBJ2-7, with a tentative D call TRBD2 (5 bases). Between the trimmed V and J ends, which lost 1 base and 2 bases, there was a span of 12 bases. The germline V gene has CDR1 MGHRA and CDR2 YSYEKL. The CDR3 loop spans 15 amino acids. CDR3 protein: CASSQAEGQAYEQYF. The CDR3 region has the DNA TGCGCCAGCAGCCAAGCCGAGGGCCAAGCCTACGAGCAGTACTTC.

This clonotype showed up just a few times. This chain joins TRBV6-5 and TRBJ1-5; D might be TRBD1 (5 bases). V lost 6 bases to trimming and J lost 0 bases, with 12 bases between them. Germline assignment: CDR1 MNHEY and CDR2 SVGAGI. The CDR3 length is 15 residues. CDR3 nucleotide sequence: TGTGCCAGCAGAAAAGGACAAAATAGCAATCAGCCCCAGCATTTT. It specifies CASRKGQNSNQPQHF.

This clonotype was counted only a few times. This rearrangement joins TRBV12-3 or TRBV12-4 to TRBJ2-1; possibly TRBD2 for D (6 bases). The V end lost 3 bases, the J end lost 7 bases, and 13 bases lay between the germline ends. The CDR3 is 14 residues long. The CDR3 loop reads CASSFAPGRNEQFF. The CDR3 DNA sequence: TGTGCCAGCAGTTTTGCCCCGGGGAGGAATGAGCAGTTCTTC.

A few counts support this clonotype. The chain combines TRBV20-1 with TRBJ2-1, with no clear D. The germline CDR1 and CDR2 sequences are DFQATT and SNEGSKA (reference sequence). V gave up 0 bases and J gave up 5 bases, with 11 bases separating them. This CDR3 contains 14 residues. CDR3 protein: CSARDGMVDNEQFF. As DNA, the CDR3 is TGCAGTGCTAGAGATGGGATGGTAGACAATGAGCAGTTCTTC.

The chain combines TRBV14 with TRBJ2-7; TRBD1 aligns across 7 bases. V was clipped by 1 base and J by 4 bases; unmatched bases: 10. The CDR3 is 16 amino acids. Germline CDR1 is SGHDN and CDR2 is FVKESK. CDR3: CASSQGGQVPSYEQYF. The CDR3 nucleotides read TGTGCCAGCAGCCAAGGAGGACAGGTACCCTCTTACGAGCAGTACTTC.

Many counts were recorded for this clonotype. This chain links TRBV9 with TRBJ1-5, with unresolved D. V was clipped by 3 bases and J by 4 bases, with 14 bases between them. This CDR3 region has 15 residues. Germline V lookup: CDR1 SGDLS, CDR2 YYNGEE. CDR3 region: CASSEGSLANQPQHF. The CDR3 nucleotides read TGTGCCAGCAGCGAGGGTTCCCTTGCGAATCAGCCCCAGCATTTT.

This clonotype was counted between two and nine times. The chain's CDR3 is CASSYIPARTDTQYF. CDR3 bases: TGTGCCAGCAGTTATATCCCGGCCCGCACAGATACGCAGTATTTT. The chain recombines TRBV6-6 with TRBJ2-3; no firm D call. Germline assignment: CDR1 MNHNY and CDR2 SVGAGI (reference sequence). The CDR3 runs 15 residues. V was shortened by 3 bases and J by 1 base, with 11 bases between the two germline ends.

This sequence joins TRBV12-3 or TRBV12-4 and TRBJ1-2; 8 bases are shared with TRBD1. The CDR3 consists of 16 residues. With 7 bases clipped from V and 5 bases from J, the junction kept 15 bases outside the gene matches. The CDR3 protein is CASKSAAGGRWYGYTF. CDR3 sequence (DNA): TGTGCCAGCAAGTCGGCGGCAGGGGGCAGGTGGTATGGCTACACCTTC.

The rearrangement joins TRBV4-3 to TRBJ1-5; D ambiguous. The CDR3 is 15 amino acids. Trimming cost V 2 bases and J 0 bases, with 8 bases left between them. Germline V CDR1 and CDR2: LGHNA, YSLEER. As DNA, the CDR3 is TGCGCCAGCAGCCAAATACAGAATAGCAATCAGCCCCAGCATTTT. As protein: CASSQIQNSNQPQHF.

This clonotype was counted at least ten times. The CDR3: CASSLIGGGTEAFF. As DNA, the CDR3 is TGTGCCAGCAGCTTAATAGGGGGGGGCACTGAAGCTTTCTTT. The genes are TRBV7-3 and TRBJ1-1, with a weak D call TRBD1 (6 bases). Germline values: CDR1 SGHTA, CDR2 FQGTGA. The CDR3 runs 14 residues. V dropped 1 base and J dropped 4 bases, with 10 bases sitting between them.

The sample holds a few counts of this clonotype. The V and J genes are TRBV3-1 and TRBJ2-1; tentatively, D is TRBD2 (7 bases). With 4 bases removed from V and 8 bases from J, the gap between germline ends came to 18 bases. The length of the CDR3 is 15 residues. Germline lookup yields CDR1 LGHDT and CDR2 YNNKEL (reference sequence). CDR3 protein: CASSPLGGGPDEQFF. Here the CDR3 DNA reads TGTGCCAGCAGCCCCCTAGGGGGAGGGCCAGATGAGCAGTTCTTC.

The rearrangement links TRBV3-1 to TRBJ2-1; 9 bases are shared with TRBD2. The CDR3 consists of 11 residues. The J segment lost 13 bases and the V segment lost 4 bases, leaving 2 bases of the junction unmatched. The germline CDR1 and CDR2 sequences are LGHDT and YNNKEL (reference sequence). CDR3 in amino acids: CASSPGLAQFF. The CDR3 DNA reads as TGTGCCAGCAGCCCGGGACTAGCTCAGTTCTTC.

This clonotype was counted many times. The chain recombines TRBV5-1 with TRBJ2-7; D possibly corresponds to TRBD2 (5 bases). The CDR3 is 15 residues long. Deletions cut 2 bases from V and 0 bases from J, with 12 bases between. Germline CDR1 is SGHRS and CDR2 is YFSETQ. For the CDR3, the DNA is TGCGCCAGCAGCTTCTGGTCGGGGAGCTCCTACGAGCAGTACTTC. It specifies CASSFWSGSSYEQYF.

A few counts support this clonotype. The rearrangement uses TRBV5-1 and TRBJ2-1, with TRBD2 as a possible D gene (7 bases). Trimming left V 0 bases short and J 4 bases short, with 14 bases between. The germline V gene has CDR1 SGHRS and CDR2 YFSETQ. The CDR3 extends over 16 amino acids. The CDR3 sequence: CASSLVGGTIYNEQFF. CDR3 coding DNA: TGCGCCAGCAGCTTGGTGGGGGGGACAATTTACAATGAGCAGTTCTTC.

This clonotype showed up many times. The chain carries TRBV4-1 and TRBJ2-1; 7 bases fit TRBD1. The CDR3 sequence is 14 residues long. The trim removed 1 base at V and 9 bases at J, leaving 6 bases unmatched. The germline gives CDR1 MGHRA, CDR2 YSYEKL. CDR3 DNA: TGCGCCAGCAGCCAAGTTAAGCAGGGGGTTGAGCAGTTCTTC. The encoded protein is CASSQVKQGVEQFF.

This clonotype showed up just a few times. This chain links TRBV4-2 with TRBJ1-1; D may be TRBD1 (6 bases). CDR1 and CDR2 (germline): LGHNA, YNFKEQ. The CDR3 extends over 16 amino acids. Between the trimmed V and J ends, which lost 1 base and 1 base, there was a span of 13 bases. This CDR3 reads CASSQVSAQGNTEAFF. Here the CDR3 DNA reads TGTGCCAGCAGCCAAGTTAGCGCACAGGGGAACACTGAAGCTTTCTTT.

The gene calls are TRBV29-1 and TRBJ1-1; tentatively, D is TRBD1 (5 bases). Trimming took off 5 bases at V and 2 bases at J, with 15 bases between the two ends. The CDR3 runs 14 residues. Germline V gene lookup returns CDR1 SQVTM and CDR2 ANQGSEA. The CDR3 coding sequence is TGCAGCGTTTGTGGGGGAAGGGGTAACACTGAAGCTTTCTTT. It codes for CSVCGGRGNTEAFF.